This T cell receptor beta chain derives from a study of response to subunit inactivated influenza vaccine. From the RT-PCR reads, TCRdb called clonotypes with MiXCR, one entry per CDR3 protein. The sample has approximately 680,000 distinct CDR3 sequences; approximately 14% are singletons. Trimming removed 6 bases at V and 2 bases at J, with 10 bases between. The germline V gene encodes CDR1 ENHRY and CDR2 SYGVKD. This CDR3 spans 14 amino acids. This clonotype was seen repeatedly, ten times or more. Sequences were derived from PBMCs from blood, sampled 12 days after vaccination. This receptor was identified in a man aged 50-59 years who received an inactivated influenza vaccine. V usage is TRBV10-3 and J usage is TRBJ2-2, with a tentative D call TRBD1 (6 bases). The CDR3 region is CAIRQDSNTGELFF. Here the CDR3 DNA reads TGTGCCATCAGGCAGGACAGTAACACCGGGGAGCTGTTTTTT.